This T cell receptor beta chain was observed in a study of Ad26.COV2.S vaccination and SARS-CoV-2 variants. This CDR3 contains 20 residues. The assay was immunoSEQ multiplex PCR, and TCRdb's table has in-frame clones only and misses some. The sample lists roughly 300,000 clones, 65% to 90% occurring once. Described treatment: 19 received Ad26.COV2.S at low or high dose, single or two shots; roughly five received placebo; per-sample allocation not given. The study sampled participants on day 63 after the first vaccine or placebo injection. Vaccination employed an Ad26 vector expressing the Wuhan-strain SARS-CoV-2 spike.

This chain uses TRBV21-1 with TRBJ2-1; TRBD1 is taken as the D call from the table, unchecked against the DNA. TRBV21-1 is labeled a pseudogene. The specimen was peripheral blood, collected in a trial of Ad26.COV2.S vaccine versus placebo. The sequence derives from a person aged 18-65 years who received the Ad26.COV2.S COVID-19 vaccine or a placebo. Here the CDR3 DNA reads TGTGCCAGCAGCAAAGTCTCGCTCATCGGGGGACAGTCCTCCTACAATGAGCAGTTCTTC. This sequence encodes CASSKVSLIGGQSSYNEQFF.